These 2 T cell receptor beta chains were all obtained from the same sample, sequenced in a study of T cells after yellow fever vaccination. TCRdb fed the 5' RACE reads into MiXCR, producing one record per CDR3 protein. The sample gives under 350,000 distinct CDR3 sequences, approximately 4% of which show up once; 20% to 25% is in the top ten. Sequences were derived from PBMCs, sampled 5 days after the yellow fever booster vaccination. These receptors were collected from a man aged 18-30 years who received the YFV17D yellow fever vaccine.

This clonotype was seen ten or more times. The genes are TRBV7-8 and TRBJ1-2, with 8 bases matching TRBD1. Germline CDR1 and CDR2: SGHVS and FQNEAQ. The CDR3 loop spans 14 amino acids. V lost 4 bases, J lost 8 bases, and 9 bases stayed unmatched. As DNA, the CDR3 is TGTGCCAGCAGCTCCGGACAGGGAGTGGACGGCTACACCTTC. This gives the protein CASSSGQGVDGYTF. The variable domain in full, with the rest retrieved from reference TRBV7-8 and TRBJ1-2, is GAGVSQSPRYKVAKRGQDVALRCDPISGHVSLFWYQQALGQGPEFLTYFQNEAQLDKSGLPSDRFFAERPEGSVSTLKIQRTQQEDSAVYLCASSSGQGVDGYTFGSGTRLTVV.

This clonotype turned up a few times. The V and J genes are TRBV10-2 and TRBJ1-2; maybe TRBD1 (5 bases). Trimming took 2 bases from V and 8 from J, leaving 15 bases between them. CDR3 length equals 14 residues. CDR1 is WSHSY and CDR2 is SAAADI in the germline V gene. The DNA for the CDR3 is TGCGCCAGCAGTGAGATTGGGGGAGAGGACGGCTACACCTTC. Translating it yields CASSEIGGEDGYTF.